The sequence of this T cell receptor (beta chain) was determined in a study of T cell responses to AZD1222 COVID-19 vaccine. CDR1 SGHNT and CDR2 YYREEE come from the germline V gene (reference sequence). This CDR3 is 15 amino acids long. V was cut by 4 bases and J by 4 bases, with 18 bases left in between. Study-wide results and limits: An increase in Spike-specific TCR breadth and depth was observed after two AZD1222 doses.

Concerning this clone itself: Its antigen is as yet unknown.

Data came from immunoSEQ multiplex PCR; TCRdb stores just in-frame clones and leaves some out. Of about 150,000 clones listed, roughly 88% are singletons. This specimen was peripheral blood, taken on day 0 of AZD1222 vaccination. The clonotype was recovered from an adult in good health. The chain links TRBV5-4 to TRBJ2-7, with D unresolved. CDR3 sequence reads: CASSPDSRNSYEQYF. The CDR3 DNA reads TGTGCCAGCAGCCCGGATTCCCGTAACTCTTACGAGCAGTACTTC. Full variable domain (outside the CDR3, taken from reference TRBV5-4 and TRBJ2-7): ETGVTQSPTHLIKTRGQQVTLRCSSQSGHNTVSWYQQALGQGPQFIFQYYREEENGRGNFPPRFSGLQFPNYSSELNVNALELDDSALYLCASSPDSRNSYEQYFGPGTRLTVT.